This T cell receptor beta chain was captured by sequencing in a study of CD8 T cells in Susac syndrome. V shed 2 bases and J 5 bases; nucleotides not matched to a gene: 6. CDR3 length: 14 residues. The germline gives CDR1 SGHRS, CDR2 YFSETQ. An input of roughly 0.5 to 1 ug of RNA was subjected to reverse transcription using random hexamers. Each CDR3 protein gets one entry after TCRdb re-called the immunoSEQ multiplex PCR reads with MiXCR. The sample records some 150,000 distinct CDR3 sequences, approximately 93% being singletons. The clonotype comes from a human donor with multiple sclerosis. Sequenced: CD8+ T cells from PBMCs. The V call is TRBV5-1, the J call TRBJ1-2; 7 nucleotides match TRBD1. CDR3 sequence: CASSLEYRGYGYTF. The CDR3 coding sequence is TGCGCCAGCAGCTTAGAATACAGGGGTTATGGCTACACCTTC.